This T cell receptor beta chain was recorded in a study of read filtering for tumor transcriptome and immune sequencing. This clonotype was counted at least ten times. The library was built from 400 to 500 ng RNA with molecular barcoded adaptors for alpha/delta and beta/gamma chains. TCRdb reprocessed the reads with MiXCR, giving one entry per CDR3 protein. The table lists tens of thousands of distinct CDR3 sequences, about an eighth of them singletons, with about 35% in the top ten. The material sequenced was a population of CD138-negative cells sorted from bone marrow. This receptor was obtained from a donor aged 40 or older with multiple myeloma.

The CDR3 reads CASSYFPTRNTEAFF. DNA of the CDR3: TGTGCCAGCAGCTACTTTCCAACAAGGAACACTGAAGCTTTCTTT. V is TRBV7-9 and J is TRBJ1-1; no firm D call. Germline V gives CDR1 SEHNR, CDR2 FQNEAQ (reference sequence). The V end lost 4 bases, the J end lost 1 base, and 13 bases lay between the germline ends. The CDR3 sequence is 15 residues long.